Each of the 26 T cell receptor beta chains below was sequenced from the same sample in a study of T cells in localized non-small cell lung cancer. Some clones are missing from TCRdb's copy, which holds only in-frame ones; the method was immunoSEQ multiplex PCR. This sample carries 30,000 to 40,000 clones, roughly 90% of them seen once, and the ten largest clones take around 4.3%. This specimen was peripheral blood, taken before any cancer treatment. Receptors were obtained from a man aged 35 to 69 with stage I lung adenocarcinoma.

The rearrangement links TRBV19 to TRBJ2-7, with 9 bases that match TRBD2. The CDR3 is 15 residues long. V dropped 5 bases and J dropped 3; count of bases not matched to a gene: 8. In germline, CDR1 is LNHDA, CDR2 SQIVND (reference sequence). CDR3 nucleotides: TGTGCCAGTAGTCCAGTAGCGGGGGTTTACTACGAGCAGTACTTC. Translating it yields CASSPVAGVYYEQYF.

This rearrangement joins TRBV6-1 to TRBJ1-1; D is undetermined. CDR3 length equals 15 residues. Trimming took 6 bases from V and 3 from J, leaving 17 bases between them. The germline V gene encodes CDR1 MNHNS and CDR2 SASEGT. In nucleotides, the CDR3 is TGTGCCAGCAGGGGGAGGTCGGCGGTGGACACTGAAGCTTTCTTT. Its translation is CASRGRSAVDTEAFF.

The chain couples TRBV4-1 to TRBJ2-5; 10 bases are shared with TRBD1. V lost 0 bases and J lost 5; bases outside the gene matches: 9. This CDR3 is built from 17 residues. The germline CDR1 and CDR2 sequences are MGHRA and YSYEKL. The CDR3 nucleotides read TGCGCCAGCAGCCAAGAACCGGGACAGGGGCCTTCTGAGACCCAGTACTTC. Translating gives CASSQEPGQGPSETQYF.

This chain joins TRBV11-2 and TRBJ1-2; TRBD1 matches 7 bases. J gave up 13 bases and V 4 bases, and 18 bases lay outside the gene matches. The CDR3 runs to 15 residues. Germline V gene data show CDR1 as SGHAT and CDR2 as FQNNGV. This CDR3 is CASSSPPGQTLLGTF. The CDR3 DNA follows: TGTGCCAGCAGCTCGCCTCCGGGACAGACTTTGCTTGGCACCTTC.

The genes are TRBV30 and TRBJ2-2; no clear D gene. Germline CDR1 reads GTSNPN; CDR2 reads SVGIG (reference sequence). The CDR3 loop spans 14 amino acids. The V gene lost 4 bases and the J gene lost 5 bases, with 14 bases spanning the gap. CDR3 in DNA: TGTGCCTGGATTAGTGGGTCTGGGACCGGGGAGCTGTTTTTT. Encoded protein: CAWISGSGTGELFF.

The CDR3 DNA follows: TGTGCCATCAGTGATCTTAGACTAGCCAATGAGCAGTTCTTC. Translated: CAISDLRLANEQFF. The chain combines TRBV10-3 with TRBJ2-1, with 7 nucleotides matching TRBD2. V lost 3 bases, J lost 6 bases, and 5 bases stayed unmatched. Germline CDR1 reads ENHRY; CDR2 reads SYGVKD. The CDR3 has 14 residues.

This clone was seen just once. The chain couples TRBV10-3 to TRBJ1-2; a weak D match, TRBD1 (6 bases). The CDR3 loop spans 13 amino acids. Deletions cut 11 bases from V and 6 bases from J, with 19 bases between. Per germline, CDR1 ENHRY and CDR2 SYGVKD. The CDR3 DNA reads TGTGCCGTCATCGGGGGGGGCGATAATGGCTACACCTTC. Translated, it gives CAVIGGGDNGYTF.

The CDR3, as DNA: TGTGCCAGCAGCCCTGGTCGGCAGCCCCAGCATTTT. Residues: CASSPGRQPQHF. The chain joins TRBV6-6 to TRBJ1-5; D gene unclear. Germline lookup yields CDR1 MNHNY and CDR2 SVGAGI (reference sequence). The V end was cut by 6 bases, the J end by 7 bases, with 10 bases between. The length of the CDR3 is 12 residues.

This clone was observed a single time. The rearrangement links TRBV2 to TRBJ1-5; tentatively, D is TRBD1 (5 bases). This CDR3 comprises 18 residues. The germline V gene has CDR1 SNHLY and CDR2 FYNNEI. V was cut by 5 bases and J by 0 bases, with 20 bases left in between. As DNA, the CDR3 is TGTGCCAGCAGTTGGGGACTGTATGGGGGTTATAGCAATCAGCCCCAGCATTTT. It encodes CASSWGLYGGYSNQPQHF.

This rearrangement joins TRBV7-6 to TRBJ1-5; no reliable D call. Between the trimmed V and J ends, which lost 1 base and 6 bases, there was a span of 7 bases. Germline CDR1 and CDR2: SGHVS and FNYEAQ. CDR3 size: 13 residues. The CDR3 here is CASSLGGSQPQHF. The DNA for the CDR3 is TGTGCCAGCAGCTTAGGAGGGAGTCAGCCCCAGCATTTT.

The V call is TRBV6-6, the J call TRBJ2-1, with TRBD1 as a possible D gene (7 bases). The V gene's germline CDR1 is MNHNY and CDR2 SVGAGI (reference sequence). With 7 bases removed from V and 4 bases from J, the gap between germline ends came to 11 bases. The CDR3 contains 13 residues. The chain's CDR3 is CASNRGLYNEQFF. The CDR3, as DNA: TGTGCCAGCAACAGGGGACTTTACAATGAGCAGTTCTTC.

The chain uses TRBV6-6 and TRBJ2-1, with 9 bases fitting TRBD1. The germline V gene encodes CDR1 MNHNY and CDR2 SVGAGI (reference sequence). The CDR3 contains 15 residues. J gave up 4 bases and V 6 bases, and 7 bases lay outside the gene matches. CDR3 nucleotides: TGTGCCAGCAGGTCTACGGGACAGGGATACAATGAGCAGTTCTTC. It is translated as CASRSTGQGYNEQFF.

The chain combines TRBV19 with TRBJ2-3, with TRBD2 matching 10 bases. The length of the CDR3 is 14 residues. Germline CDR1 is LNHDA and CDR2 is SQIVND (reference sequence). V was pared by 5 bases and J by 5 bases, with 4 bases of the junction left unmatched. The CDR3 sequence is CASSVGTSEDTQYF. The CDR3, as DNA: TGTGCCAGTAGTGTCGGGACTAGCGAAGATACGCAGTATTTT.

The chain links TRBV6-5 to TRBJ1-6; 9 nucleotides agree with TRBD1. J gave up 11 bases and V 2 bases, and 10 bases lay outside the gene matches. The CDR3 runs 16 residues. From germline, CDR1 is MNHEY and CDR2 SVGAGI. CDR3 nucleotide sequence: TGTGCCAGCAGTTACACGCAGGACAGGGGTAGTGCACCCCTCCACTTT. Translation: CASSYTQDRGSAPLHF.

The chain couples TRBV4-1 to TRBJ2-7, with D unclear. CDR1 and CDR2 from the germline V gene are MGHRA and YSYEKL. Trimming took off 4 bases at V and 3 bases at J, with 13 bases between the two ends. The CDR3 length is 14 residues. This CDR3 reads CASSPTRGYYEQYF. The CDR3 DNA is TGCGCCAGCAGCCCGACTCGCGGCTACTACGAGCAGTACTTC.

The V gene is TRBV9, the J gene TRBJ2-5; 10 bases agree with TRBD1. V was clipped by 6 bases and J by 5 bases; unmatched bases: 10. The CDR3 runs 15 residues. Looked up from germline, CDR1 is SGDLS and CDR2 is YYNGEE. In nucleotides, the CDR3 is TGTGCCAGCACCCGTACCGGGACAGGGGCCGAGACCCAGTACTTC. Amino acid sequence: CASTRTGTGAETQYF.

The chain joins TRBV9 to TRBJ2-7, with 7 bases lining up with TRBD1. From germline, CDR1 is SGDLS and CDR2 YYNGEE. V was pared by 4 bases and J by 3 bases, with 7 bases of the junction left unmatched. This CDR3 contains 14 residues. This CDR3 is CASSPSGQFYEQYF. CDR3 in DNA: TGTGCCAGCAGCCCCTCGGGACAGTTCTACGAGCAGTACTTC. The full variable domain, its missing parts supplied by reference TRBV9 and TRBJ2-7, is DSGVTQTPKHLITATGQRVTLRCSPRSGDLSVYWYQQSLDQGLQFLIQYYNGEERAKGNILERFSAQQFPDLHSELNLSSLELGDSALYFCASSPSGQFYEQYFGPGTRLTVT.

The CDR3 loop is CAAGGTGEHEQFF. Written as DNA, the CDR3 is TGTGCCGCGGGGGGGACAGGGGAACATGAGCAGTTCTTC. The rearrangement joins TRBV6-6 to TRBJ2-1, with D maybe TRBD1 (10 bases). V gave up 11 bases and J gave up 8 bases, with 19 bases separating them. Germline V CDR1 and CDR2: MNHNY, SVGAGI (reference sequence). The CDR3 is 13 residues long.

The chain uses TRBV5-1 and TRBJ2-7; D call uncertain. V lost 0 bases to trimming and J lost 0 bases, with 10 bases between them. Germline V lookup: CDR1 SGHRS, CDR2 YFSETQ. The CDR3 is 15 amino acids. The CDR3 sequence is CASSLGQASSYEQYF. The CDR3 nucleotides read TGCGCCAGCAGCTTGGGTCAGGCGAGCTCCTACGAGCAGTACTTC.

The chain couples TRBV19 to TRBJ1-1; 8 bases are a match to TRBD1. The CDR3 contains 14 residues. In germline, CDR1 is LNHDA, CDR2 SQIVND (reference sequence). V lost 5 bases, J lost 4 bases, and 6 bases stayed unmatched. CDR3 residues: CASSDGQGGTEAFF. In DNA, the CDR3 is TGTGCCAGTAGTGACGGACAGGGTGGCACTGAAGCTTTCTTT.

This chain joins TRBV7-2 and TRBJ2-1; 8 nucleotides agree with TRBD2. Per germline, CDR1 SGHTA and CDR2 FQGNSA. The CDR3 totals 15 residues. Germline trimming cut 4 bases from V and 8 bases from J; bases unmatched to any gene: 10. The CDR3 DNA reads as TGTGCCAGCAGCTCGTTAGCGGGGCGAGGGGATGAGCAGTTCTTC. Its translation: CASSSLAGRGDEQFF.

This chain links TRBV6-1 with TRBJ2-1, with D possibly matching TRBD2 (6 bases). The CDR3 totals 13 residues. Per germline, CDR1 MNHNS and CDR2 SASEGT. V lost 5 bases and J 7 bases, leaving 12 bases between the germline ends. The CDR3 bases are TGTGCCAGCAGTACCGGGCGGGGAAATGAGCAGTTCTTC. The encoded protein is CASSTGRGNEQFF.

The chain recombines TRBV7-9 with TRBJ2-7; the D gene is possibly TRBD1 (5 bases). Trimming removed 5 bases from V and 3 bases from J, with 8 bases in between. This CDR3 has 12 amino acids. Germline lookup yields CDR1 SEHNR and CDR2 FQNEAQ (reference sequence). This CDR3 is CASSPTVYEQYF. The CDR3 DNA follows: TGTGCCAGCAGCCCGACAGTCTACGAGCAGTACTTC.

V and J are TRBV7-9 and TRBJ1-1; D remains unclear. The CDR3 extends over 13 amino acids. V lost 5 bases to trimming and J lost 3 bases, with 10 bases between them. CDR1 is SEHNR, CDR2 FQNEAQ, per germline (reference sequence). CDR3 sequence reads: CASSIGGYTEAFF. The CDR3 bases are TGTGCCAGCAGCATAGGTGGGTACACTGAAGCTTTCTTT. Based on the CDR3 plus reference TRBV7-9 and TRBJ1-1, the full variable domain is DTGVSQNPRHKITKRGQNVTFRCDPISEHNRLYWYRQTLGQGPEFLTYFQNEAQLEKSRLLSDRFSAERPKGSFSTLEIQRTEQGDSAMYLCASSIGGYTEAFFGQGTRLTVV.

The V and J genes are TRBV5-1 and TRBJ2-7; D uncertain. This CDR3 is 14 amino acids long. V was trimmed by 0 bases and J by 0 bases, leaving 7 bases between them. The V gene's germline CDR1 is SGHRS and CDR2 YFSETQ. The CDR3 coding sequence is TGCGCCAGCAGCTTGGAGCCGGACTCCTACGAGCAGTACTTC. Protein: CASSLEPDSYEQYF.

This rearrangement joins TRBV5-1 to TRBJ2-3; 7 bases map to TRBD1. Germline CDR1 reads SGHRS; CDR2 reads YFSETQ. The V and J ends lost 3 bases and 2 bases, in that order; junction bases with no gene match: 3. The length of the CDR3 is 14 residues. The CDR3 spells CASSWGQPTDTQYF. DNA for the CDR3: TGCGCCAGCAGCTGGGGACAGCCCACAGATACGCAGTATTTT.